The T cell receptor (beta chain) described here comes from a study of T cell responses to AZD1222 COVID-19 vaccine. Trimming removed 2 bases from V and 6 bases from J, with 10 bases in between. The CDR3 is 13 amino acids. The germline V gene has CDR1 MDHEN and CDR2 SYDVKM. Using immunoSEQ multiplex PCR, the repertoire was profiled, and TCRdb retains in-frame clones only, with some absent. Found here are 100,000 to 150,000 clones, more than 70% of them singletons; the top ten hold roughly 1.6%. Comment on this clone: As yet, its antigen is unknown.

Overall study findings and caveats: Seropositive status at baseline applied to only six AZD1222 recipients. The CD4 TCRs associated with vaccination extended across spike and predominated at 160-218 and 743-854. Most donors were white British and more were female, and clonal diversity was possibly underestimated. Recipients of two AZD1222 doses showed rising Spike-specific TCR breadth and depth.

This TCR derives from an adult in good health. The chain uses TRBV28 and TRBJ1-2; perhaps TRBD1 as D (6 bases). Here the sequenced sample was peripheral blood, taken on day 0 of AZD1222 vaccination. CDR3 residues: CASSLIRDNGYTF. The CDR3 DNA reads as TGTGCCAGCAGTTTAATCAGGGACAATGGCTACACCTTC.